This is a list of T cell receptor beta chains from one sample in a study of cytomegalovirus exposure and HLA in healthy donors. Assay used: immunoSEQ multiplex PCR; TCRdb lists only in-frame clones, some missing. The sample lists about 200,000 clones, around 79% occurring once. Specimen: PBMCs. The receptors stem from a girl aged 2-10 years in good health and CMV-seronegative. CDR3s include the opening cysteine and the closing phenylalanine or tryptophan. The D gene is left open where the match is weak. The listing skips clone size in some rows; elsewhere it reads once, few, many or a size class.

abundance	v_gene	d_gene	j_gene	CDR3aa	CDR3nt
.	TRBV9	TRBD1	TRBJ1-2	CASSVTDRGMDGYTF	TGTGCCAGCAGCGTTACGGACAGGGGAATGGATGGCTACACCTTC
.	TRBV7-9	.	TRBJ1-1	CASSSTGGNTEAFF	TGTGCCAGCAGCTCTACCGGCGGGAACACTGAAGCTTTCTTT
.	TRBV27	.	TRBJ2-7	CASSPSGGLFEQYF	TGTGCCAGCAGTCCTTCTGGCGGTCTTTTCGAGCAGTACTTC
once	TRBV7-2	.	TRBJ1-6	CASSSQGIGEPLHF	TGTGCCAGCAGCTCTCAGGGGATCGGCGAGCCCCTCCACTTT
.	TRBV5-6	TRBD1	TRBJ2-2	CASSGKGTGNRGELFF	TGTGCCAGCAGCGGCAAGGGGACAGGCAACCGCGGGGAGCTGTTTTTT
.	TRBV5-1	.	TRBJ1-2	CASSPGPGQDYGYTF	TGCGCCAGCAGCCCCGGACCGGGACAAGACTATGGCTACACCTTC
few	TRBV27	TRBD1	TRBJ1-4	CASSFGTGVGEKLFF	TGTGCCAGCAGTTTCGGGACAGGGGTGGGAGAAAAACTGTTTTTT
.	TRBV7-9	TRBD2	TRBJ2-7	CASSGTTSGSSYEQYF	TGTGCCAGCAGCGGAACGACTAGCGGGAGCTCCTACGAGCAGTACTTC
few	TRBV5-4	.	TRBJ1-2	CASSLRLTGWGYTF	TGTGCCAGCAGCTTACGTCTTACGGGTTGGGGCTACACCTTC
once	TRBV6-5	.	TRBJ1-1	CASSNRVQAFF	TGTGCCAGCAGCAACAGGGTTCAAGCTTTCTTT
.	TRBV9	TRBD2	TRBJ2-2	CASSVGAGGFTGELFF	TGTGCCAGCAGCGTAGGGGCGGGGGGGTTCACCGGGGAGCTGTTTTTT
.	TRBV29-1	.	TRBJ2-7	CSVAQGGNYEQYF	TGCAGCGTTGCACAGGGTGGGAACTACGAGCAGTACTTC
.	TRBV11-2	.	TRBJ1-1	CASSLEGAWNTEAFF	TGTGCCAGCAGCTTAGAGGGGGCCTGGAACACTGAAGCTTTCTTT
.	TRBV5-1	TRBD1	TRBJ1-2	CASSKDRAGTASYGYTF	TGCGCCAGCAGCAAGGACAGGGCCGGGACTGCGAGCTATGGCTACACCTTC
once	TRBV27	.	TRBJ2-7	CASSIRGEQYF	TGTGCCAGCAGTATCAGGGGCGAGCAGTACTTC
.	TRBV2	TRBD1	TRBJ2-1	CASSLIQGLHEQFF	TGTGCCAGCAGCCTAATACAGGGGTTGCATGAGCAGTTCTTC
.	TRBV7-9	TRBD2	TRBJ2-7	CASSPIAGELSEQYF	TGTGCCAGCAGTCCAATAGCGGGGGAACTATCCGAGCAGTACTTC
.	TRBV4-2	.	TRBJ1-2	CASSQGAIWGYTF	TGTGCCAGCAGCCAAGGCGCGATTTGGGGCTACACCTTC
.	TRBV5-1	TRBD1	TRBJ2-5	CASSTNRGLQETQYF	TGCGCCAGCAGCACCAACAGGGGGCTTCAGGAGACCCAGTACTTC
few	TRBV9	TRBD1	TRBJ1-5	CASSATGLLDQPQHF	TGTGCCAGCAGCGCGACAGGGCTCCTGGATCAGCCCCAGCATTTT
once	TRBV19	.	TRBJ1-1	CASRASGNTEAFF	TGTGCCAGTAGGGCTTCGGGGAACACTGAAGCTTTCTTT
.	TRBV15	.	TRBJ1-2	CATSSPPYYGYTF	TGTGCCACCAGCAGCCCCCCCTACTATGGCTACACCTTC
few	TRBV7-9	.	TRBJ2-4	CASSLGGENIQYF	TGTGCCAGCAGCTTAGGGGGCGAGAACATTCAGTACTTC
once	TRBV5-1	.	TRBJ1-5	CASSPAGEQPQHF	TGCGCCAGCAGCCCGGCCGGGGAGCAGCCCCAGCATTTT
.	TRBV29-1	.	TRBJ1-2	CSVGGRYGYTF	TGCAGCGTTGGAGGCCGGTATGGCTACACCTTC
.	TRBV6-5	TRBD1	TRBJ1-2	CASSYRRDRGDGYTF	TGTGCCAGCAGTTACCGCCGGGACAGGGGCGATGGCTACACCTTC
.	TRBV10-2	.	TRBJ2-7	CASSEFRLGGEQYF	TGCGCCAGCAGTGAGTTTCGTCTAGGGGGCGAGCAGTACTTC
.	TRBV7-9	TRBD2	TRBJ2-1	CASSLISGGAYNEQFF	TGTGCCAGCAGCCTCATTAGCGGGGGGGCCTACAATGAGCAGTTCTTC
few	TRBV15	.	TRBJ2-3	CATSTGVPDTQYF	TGTGCCACCAGCACCGGGGTTCCAGATACGCAGTATTTT
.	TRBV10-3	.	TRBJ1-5	CAISEAPAGKPQHF	TGTGCCATCAGTGAGGCTCCCGCCGGGAAGCCCCAGCATTTT
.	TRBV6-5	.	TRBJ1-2	CASSYDSTYGYTF	TGTGCCAGCAGTTACGACAGCACCTATGGCTACACCTTC
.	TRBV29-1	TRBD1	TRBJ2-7	CSVEGQGLHEQYF	TGCAGCGTCGAGGGACAGGGTTTGCACGAGCAGTACTTC
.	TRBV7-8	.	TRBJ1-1	CASSSKPGQNTEAFF	TGTGCCAGCAGCTCCAAACCGGGACAGAACACTGAAGCTTTCTTT
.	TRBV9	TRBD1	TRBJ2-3	CASSGRTGPTDTQYF	TGTGCCAGCAGCGGCAGGACAGGCCCCACAGATACGCAGTATTTT
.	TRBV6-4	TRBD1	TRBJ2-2	CASSGGRDSLNTGELFF	TGTGCCAGCAGTGGAGGCCGGGACAGCCTAAACACCGGGGAGCTGTTTTTT
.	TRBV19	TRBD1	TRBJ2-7	CASSITGGRIIYEQYF	TGTGCCAGTAGTATCACAGGGGGACGGATCATCTACGAGCAGTACTTC
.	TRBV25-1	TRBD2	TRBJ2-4	CASSESGGRWNIQYF	TGTGCCAGCAGTGAATCGGGGGGTAGGTGGAACATTCAGTACTTC
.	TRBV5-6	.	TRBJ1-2	CASSLVRGRDYGYTF	TGTGCCAGCAGCTTGGTGCGGGGGCGTGACTATGGCTACACCTTC
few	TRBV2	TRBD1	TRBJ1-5	CASTDRYSNQPQHF	TGTGCCAGCACGGACAGGTATAGCAATCAGCCCCAGCATTTT
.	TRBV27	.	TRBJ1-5	CASSPKFSNQPQHF	TGTGCCAGCAGTCCAAAATTTAGCAATCAGCCCCAGCATTTT
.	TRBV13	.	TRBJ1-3	CASSSFGNTIYF	TGTGCCAGCAGCTCCTTTGGAAACACCATATATTTT
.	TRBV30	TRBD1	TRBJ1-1	CACQGAVAFF	TGTGCCTGCCAGGGGGCTGTCGCTTTCTTT
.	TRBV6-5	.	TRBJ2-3	CASSISGHTDTQYF	TGTGCCAGCAGTATCAGCGGTCACACAGATACGCAGTATTTT
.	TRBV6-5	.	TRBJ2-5	CASSLRTEETQYF	TGTGCCAGCAGCCTTCGGACAGAAGAGACCCAGTACTTC
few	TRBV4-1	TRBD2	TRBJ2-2	CASSQPGLGNTGELFF	TGCGCCAGCAGCCAGCCGGGACTAGGTAACACCGGGGAGCTGTTTTTT